This entry features one TCR beta chain sequence. Sequencing used immunoSEQ multiplex PCR; TCRdb keeps in-frame clones, though not all of them. The sample contains some 40,000 clones, approximately 71% of which appear only once. This record belongs to a study of radiotherapy plus CTLA-4 blockade in lung cancer. The CDR3 spans 12 residues. In germline, CDR1 is LNHNV, CDR2 YYDKDF (reference sequence). Trimming removed 5 bases at V and 4 bases at J, with 6 bases between. The chain recombines TRBV15 with TRBJ2-1, with TRBD2 as a possible D gene (5 bases). The sample in question was peripheral blood, obtained from a patient treated with radiotherapy plus ipilimumab. This sequence originates from a human donor with non-small cell lung cancer whose response to radiotherapy plus ipilimumab could not be evaluated. CDR3 sequence: CATSPGYNEQFF. Here the CDR3 DNA reads TGTGCCACCAGCCCGGGGTACAATGAGCAGTTCTTC.